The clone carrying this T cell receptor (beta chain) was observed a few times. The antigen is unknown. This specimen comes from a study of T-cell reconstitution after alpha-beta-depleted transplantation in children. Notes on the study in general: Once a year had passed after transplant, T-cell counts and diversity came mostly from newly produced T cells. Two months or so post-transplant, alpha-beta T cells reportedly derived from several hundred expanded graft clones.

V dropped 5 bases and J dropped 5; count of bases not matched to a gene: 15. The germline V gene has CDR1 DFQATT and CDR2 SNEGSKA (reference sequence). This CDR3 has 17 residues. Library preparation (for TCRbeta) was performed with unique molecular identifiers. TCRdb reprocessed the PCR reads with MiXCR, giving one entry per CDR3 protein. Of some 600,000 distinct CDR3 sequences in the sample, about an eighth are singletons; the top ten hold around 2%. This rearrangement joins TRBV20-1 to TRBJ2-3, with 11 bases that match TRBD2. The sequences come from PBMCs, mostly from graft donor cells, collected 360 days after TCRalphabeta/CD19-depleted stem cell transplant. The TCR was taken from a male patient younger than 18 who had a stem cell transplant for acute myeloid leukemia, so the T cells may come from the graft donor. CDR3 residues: CSAGRGTSGPWGDTQYF. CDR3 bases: TGCAGTGCTGGTAGGGGGACTAGCGGTCCATGGGGAGATACGCAGTATTTT.